This T cell receptor beta chain appears in the sequencing data of a study of graft-versus-host responses after intestinal transplantation. About the study: Every one of the recipients received anti-thymocyte globulin induction and afterwards took tacrolimus and steroids for about 3 years.

Sequencing used immunoSEQ multiplex PCR; TCRdb keeps in-frame clones, though not all of them. The profile shows some 95,000 clones, roughly nine tenths of them singletons. Germline assignment: CDR1 SGHRS and CDR2 YFSETQ. This CDR3 is 16 amino acids long. As regards this clone: Its antigen is as yet unknown.

Source: unstimulated CD8+ T cells sorted from spleen or lymph node cells, taken before intestinal transplant. The chain couples TRBV5-1 to TRBJ2-5, with 9 bases identical to TRBD1. The J call is doubtful: the DNA matches TRBJ2-7 better. The sequence derives from a human donor who received an intestinal transplant. The CDR3 sequence: CASSWTLPGQGYEQYF. In DNA, the CDR3 is TGCGCCAGCAGCTGGACATTGCCGGGACAGGGTTACGAGCAGTACTTC.